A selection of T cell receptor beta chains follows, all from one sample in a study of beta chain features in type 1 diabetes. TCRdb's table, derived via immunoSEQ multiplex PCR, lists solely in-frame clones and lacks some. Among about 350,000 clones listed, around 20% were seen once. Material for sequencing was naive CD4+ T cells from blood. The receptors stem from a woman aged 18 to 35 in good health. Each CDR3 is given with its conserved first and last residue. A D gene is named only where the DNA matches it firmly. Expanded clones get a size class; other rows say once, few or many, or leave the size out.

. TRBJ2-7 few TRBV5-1 TGCGCCAGCAGCGGGGTTGAAAGGGGCGAGCAGTACTTC CASSGVERGEQYF
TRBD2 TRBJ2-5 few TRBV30 TGTGCCTGGAAAGCTAGCGGAGAGACCCAGTACTTC CAWKASGETQYF
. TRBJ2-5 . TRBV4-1 TGCGCCAGCAGCCCCTCTAACCAAGAGACCCAGTACTTC CASSPSNQETQYF
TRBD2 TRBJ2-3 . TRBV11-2 TGTGCCAGCAGTCCGCGGGGGGCGAGTGGCACAGATACGCAGTATTTT CASSPRGASGTDTQYF
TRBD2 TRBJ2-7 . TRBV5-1 TGCGCCAGCGCGGGGGATGGAGAGCAGTACTTC CASAGDGEQYF
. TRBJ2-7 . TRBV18 TGTGCCAGCTCACCGCGGGGATCCTACGAGCAGTACTTC CASSPRGSYEQYF
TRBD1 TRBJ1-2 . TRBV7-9 TGTGCCAGCAGCTTAGCGGGACAGGGAATTGGCTACACCTTC CASSLAGQGIGYTF
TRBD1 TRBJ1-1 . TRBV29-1 TGCAGCGTTTACAGGGGGGTCTACACTGAAGCTTTCTTT CSVYRGVYTEAFF
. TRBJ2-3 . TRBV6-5 TGTGCCAGCAGTTACCGGCAGGGCACAGATACGCAGTATTTT CASSYRQGTDTQYF
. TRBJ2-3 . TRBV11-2 TGTGCCAGCCTTCCCAGGGGTTTCGGAACAGATACGCAGTATTTT CASLPRGFGTDTQYF
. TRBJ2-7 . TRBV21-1 TGTGCCAGCAGCGAAGCTGGGCACCTAACAGAATACGAGCAGTACTTC CASSEAGHLTEYEQYF
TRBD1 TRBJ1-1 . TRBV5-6 TGTGCCAGCAGCCTTCCGGGACAGGGGAACACTGAAGCTTTCTTT CASSLPGQGNTEAFF
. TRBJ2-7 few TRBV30 TGTGCCTGGAGCACGGGATCCTACGAGCAGTACTTC CAWSTGSYEQYF
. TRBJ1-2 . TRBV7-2 TGTGCCAGCAGCCCTTGGACAGATTCTAACTATGGCTACACCTTC CASSPWTDSNYGYTF
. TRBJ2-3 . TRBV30 TGTGCCTGGAGTGTATCCCTCACAGATACGCAGTATTTT CAWSVSLTDTQYF
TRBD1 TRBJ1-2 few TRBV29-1 TGCAGCGTAAACTCCCTAGGGGGCTTCTATGGCTACACCTTC CSVNSLGGFYGYTF
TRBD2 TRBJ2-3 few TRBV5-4 TGTGCCAGCAGCCAGACTAGCGCCACAGATACGCAGTATTTT CASSQTSATDTQYF
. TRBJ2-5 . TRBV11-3 TGTGCCAGCAGCAGAACTAGCAGAGAGACCCAGTACTTC CASSRTSRETQYF
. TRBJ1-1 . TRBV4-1 TGCGCCAGCAGCTACAGGGATAACACTGAAGCTTTCTTT CASSYRDNTEAFF
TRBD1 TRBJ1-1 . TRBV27 TGTGCCAGCAGTCTAACGGACAGGGCCACTGAAGCTTTCTTT CASSLTDRATEAFF
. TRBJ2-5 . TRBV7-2 TGTGCCAGCAGCTTAAACAGGGTGGGAGAGACCCAGTACTTC CASSLNRVGETQYF
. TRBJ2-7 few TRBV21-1 TGTGCCAGCAGCACCGGGACTCTGTCCTACGAGCAGTACTTC CASSTGTLSYEQYF
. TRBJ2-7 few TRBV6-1 TGTGCCAGCAGTAGCCGGACACTTTCCTACGAGCAGTACTTC CASSSRTLSYEQYF
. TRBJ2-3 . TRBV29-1 TGCAGCGCCACGTCGGGAGATACGCAGTATTTT CSATSGDTQYF
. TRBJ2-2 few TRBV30 TGTGCCTGGAGTCCTATAGGGGGTTACACCGGGGAGCTGTTTTTT CAWSPIGGYTGELFF
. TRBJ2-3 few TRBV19 TGTGCCAGTAGTATGATAGGGGGCACAGATACGCAGTATTTT CASSMIGGTDTQYF
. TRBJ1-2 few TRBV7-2 TGTGCCAGCAGCTTATGGCATGGCTACACCTTC CASSLWHGYTF
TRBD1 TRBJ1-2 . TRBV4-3 TGCGCCAGCAGCCAGAGCAGGGGGTCTAACTATGGCTACACCTTC CASSQSRGSNYGYTF
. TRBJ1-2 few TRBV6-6 TGTGCCAGCAAACGGCACAGCTATGGCTACACCTTC CASKRHSYGYTF
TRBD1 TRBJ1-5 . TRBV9 TGTGCCAGTCCCTCCCCTACACCCGGGACAGGGGGCCGCTGTGGCAATCAGCCCCAGCATTTT CASPSPTPGTGGRCGNQPQHF
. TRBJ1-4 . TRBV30 TGTGCCTGGGGGAGGACTACAAGCCTAATACAACTGTTTTTT CAWGRTTSLIQLFF
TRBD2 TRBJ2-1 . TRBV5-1 TGCGCCAGCAGCCTCAGCGGGAGATTTGGTAATGAGCAGTTCTTC CASSLSGRFGNEQFF
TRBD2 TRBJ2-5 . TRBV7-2 TGTGCCAGCAGCTTAGGGTCCCAGACTAGCAGAGAAGAGACCCAGTACTTC CASSLGSQTSREETQYF
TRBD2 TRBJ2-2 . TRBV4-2 TGTGCCAGCAGCCAACGTCCGAGCGGGGGGGCCAACACCGGGGAGCTGTTTTTT CASSQRPSGGANTGELFF
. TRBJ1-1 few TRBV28 TGTGCCAGCAGGTCCGTCCCCCAGGATCAAGCTTTCTTT CASRSVPQDQAFF
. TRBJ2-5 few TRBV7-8 TGTGCCAGCAGCCTTACACACCAAGAGACCCAGTACTTC CASSLTHQETQYF
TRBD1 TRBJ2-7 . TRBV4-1 TGCGCCAGCAGCCAAGATGCCGACCGGGACAGGGAGAGGCTCAGACTTTACGAGCAGTACTTC CASSQDADRDRERLRLYEQYF
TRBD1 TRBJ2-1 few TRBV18 TGTGCCAGCTCACCACAGGGGGCCGGGCGTTACCCAGAGCAGTTCTTC CASSPQGAGRYPEQFF
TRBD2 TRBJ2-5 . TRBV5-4 TGTGCCAGCAGCCGAAGCGGGAGTAACTCGGAGACCCAGTACTTC CASSRSGSNSETQYF
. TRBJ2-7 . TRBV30 TGTGCCTGGAACCGGTCCCCCCAGACAGGACCCTACGAGCAGTACTTC CAWNRSPQTGPYEQYF